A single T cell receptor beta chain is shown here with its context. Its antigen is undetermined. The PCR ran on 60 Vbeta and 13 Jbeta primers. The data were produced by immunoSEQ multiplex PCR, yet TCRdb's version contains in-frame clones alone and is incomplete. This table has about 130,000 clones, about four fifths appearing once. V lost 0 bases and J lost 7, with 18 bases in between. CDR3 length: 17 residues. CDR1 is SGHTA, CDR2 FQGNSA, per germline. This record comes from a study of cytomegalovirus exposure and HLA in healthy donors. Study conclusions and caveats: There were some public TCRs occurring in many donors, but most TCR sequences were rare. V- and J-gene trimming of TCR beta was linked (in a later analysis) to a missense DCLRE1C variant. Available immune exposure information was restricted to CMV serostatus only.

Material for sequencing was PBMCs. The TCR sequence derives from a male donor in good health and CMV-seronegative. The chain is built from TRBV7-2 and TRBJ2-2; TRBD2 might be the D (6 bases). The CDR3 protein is CASSLALGGRFGGELFF. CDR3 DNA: TGTGCCAGCAGCTTAGCGCTCGGGGGACGGTTTGGCGGGGAGCTGTTTTTT. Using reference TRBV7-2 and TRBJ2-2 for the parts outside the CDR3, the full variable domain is GAGVSQSPSNKVTEKGKDVELRCDPISGHTALYWYRQSLGQGLEFLIYFQGNSAPDKSGLPSDRFSAERTGGSVSTLTIQRTQQEDSAVYLCASSLALGGRFGGELFFGEGSRLTVL.